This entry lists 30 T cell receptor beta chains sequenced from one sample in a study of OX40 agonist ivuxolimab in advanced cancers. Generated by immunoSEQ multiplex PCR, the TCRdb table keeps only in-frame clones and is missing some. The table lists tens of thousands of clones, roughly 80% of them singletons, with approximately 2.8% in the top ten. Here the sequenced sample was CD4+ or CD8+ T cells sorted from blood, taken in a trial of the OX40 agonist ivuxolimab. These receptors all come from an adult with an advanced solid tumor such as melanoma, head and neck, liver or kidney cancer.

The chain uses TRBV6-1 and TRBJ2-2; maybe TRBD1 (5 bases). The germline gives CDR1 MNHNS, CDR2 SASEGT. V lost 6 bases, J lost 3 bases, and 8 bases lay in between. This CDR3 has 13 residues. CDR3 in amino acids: CASRTVYTGELFF. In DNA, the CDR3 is TGTGCCAGCAGGACAGTTTACACCGGGGAGCTGTTTTTT.

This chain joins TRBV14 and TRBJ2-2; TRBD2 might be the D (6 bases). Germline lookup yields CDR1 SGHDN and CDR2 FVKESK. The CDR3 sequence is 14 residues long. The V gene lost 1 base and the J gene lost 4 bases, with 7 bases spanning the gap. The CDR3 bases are TGTGCCAGCAGCCAAGGGGGAGGCACCGGGGAGCTGTTTTTT. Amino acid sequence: CASSQGGGTGELFF.

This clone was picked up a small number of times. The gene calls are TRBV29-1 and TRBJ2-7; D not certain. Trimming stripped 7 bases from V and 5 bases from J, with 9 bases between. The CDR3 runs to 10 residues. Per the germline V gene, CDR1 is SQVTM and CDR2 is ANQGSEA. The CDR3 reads CSAIQHEQYF. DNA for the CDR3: TGCAGCGCCATTCAACACGAGCAGTACTTC.

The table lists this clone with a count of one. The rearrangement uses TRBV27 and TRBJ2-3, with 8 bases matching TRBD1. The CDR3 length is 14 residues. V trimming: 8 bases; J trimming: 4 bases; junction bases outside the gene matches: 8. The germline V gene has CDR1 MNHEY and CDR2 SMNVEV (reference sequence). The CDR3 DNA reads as TGTGCCAGCTCGGACAGGGCTCCCCCAGATACGCAGTATTTT. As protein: CASSDRAPPDTQYF.

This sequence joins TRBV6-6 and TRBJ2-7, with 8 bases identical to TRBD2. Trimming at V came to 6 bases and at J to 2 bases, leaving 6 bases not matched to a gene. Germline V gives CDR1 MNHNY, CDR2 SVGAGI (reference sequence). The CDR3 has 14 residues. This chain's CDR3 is CASRLTSVTYEQYF. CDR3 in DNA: TGTGCCAGCAGATTGACTAGCGTTACCTACGAGCAGTACTTC.

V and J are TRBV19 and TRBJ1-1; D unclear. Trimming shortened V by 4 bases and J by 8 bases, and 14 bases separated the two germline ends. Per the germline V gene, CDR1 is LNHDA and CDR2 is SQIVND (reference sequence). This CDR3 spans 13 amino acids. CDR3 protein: CASSNSPRVEAFF. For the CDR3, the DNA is TGTGCCAGTAGTAACTCTCCGAGGGTAGAAGCTTTCTTT.

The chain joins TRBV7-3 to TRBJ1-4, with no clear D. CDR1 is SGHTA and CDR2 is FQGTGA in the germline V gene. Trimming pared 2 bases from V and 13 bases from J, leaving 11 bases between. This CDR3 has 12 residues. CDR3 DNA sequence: TGTGCCAGCAGCTTAGCGGCGGGCCTACTGTTTTTT. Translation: CASSLAAGLLFF.

The CDR3 DNA follows: TGCAGCGTGGGCAAGAAGGGACCCGGGGAGCTGTTTTTT. Its translation: CSVGKKGPGELFF. The chain combines TRBV29-1 with TRBJ2-2; perhaps D is TRBD1 or TRBD2 (5 bases each). Trimming removed 6 bases from V and 6 bases from J, with 14 bases in between. The germline CDR1 and CDR2 sequences are SQVTM and ANQGSEA. The CDR3 has 13 residues.

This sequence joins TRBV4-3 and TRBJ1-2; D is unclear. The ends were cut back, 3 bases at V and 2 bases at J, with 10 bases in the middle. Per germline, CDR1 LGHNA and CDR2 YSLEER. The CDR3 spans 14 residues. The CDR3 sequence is CASSQEDRNYGYTF. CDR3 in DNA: TGCGCCAGCAGCCAGGAGGACCGGAACTATGGCTACACCTTC.

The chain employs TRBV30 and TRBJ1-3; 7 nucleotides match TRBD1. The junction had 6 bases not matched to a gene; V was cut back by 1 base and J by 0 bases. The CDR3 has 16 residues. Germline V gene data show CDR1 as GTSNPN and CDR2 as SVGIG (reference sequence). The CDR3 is CAWSARQGFSGNTIYF. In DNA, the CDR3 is TGTGCCTGGAGTGCTAGACAGGGCTTCTCTGGAAACACCATATATTTT. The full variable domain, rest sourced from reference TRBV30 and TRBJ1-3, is SQTIHQWPATLVQPVGSPLSLECTVEGTSNPNLYWYRQAAGRGLQLLFYSVGIGQISSEVPQNLSASRPQDRQFILSSKKLLLSDSGFYLCAWSARQGFSGNTIYFGEGSWLTVV.

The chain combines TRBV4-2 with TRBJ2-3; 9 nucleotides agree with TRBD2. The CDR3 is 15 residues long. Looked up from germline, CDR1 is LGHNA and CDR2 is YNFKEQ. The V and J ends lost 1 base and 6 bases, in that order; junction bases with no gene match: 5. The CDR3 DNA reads TGTGCCAGCAGCCAAGTTGGCGGGGGGGCGGATACGCAGTATTTT. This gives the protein CASSQVGGGADTQYF.

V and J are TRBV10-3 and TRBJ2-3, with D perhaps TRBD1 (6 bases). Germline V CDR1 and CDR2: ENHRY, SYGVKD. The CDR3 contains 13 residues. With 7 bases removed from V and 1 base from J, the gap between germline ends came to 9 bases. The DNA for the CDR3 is TGTGCCATCAACCACAGGGGCACAGATACGCAGTATTTT. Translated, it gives CAINHRGTDTQYF.

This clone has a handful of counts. The CDR3 sequence: CASSQEVRGAYYEQYF. The CDR3, as DNA: TGCGCCAGCAGCCAAGAGGTGCGGGGGGCCTACTACGAGCAGTACTTC. V and J are TRBV4-3 and TRBJ2-7; 8 bases are shared with TRBD2. Germline CDR1 reads LGHNA; CDR2 reads YSLEER. The V segment lost 0 bases and the J segment 3 bases; nucleotides outside the gene matches: 7. The CDR3 has 16 residues.

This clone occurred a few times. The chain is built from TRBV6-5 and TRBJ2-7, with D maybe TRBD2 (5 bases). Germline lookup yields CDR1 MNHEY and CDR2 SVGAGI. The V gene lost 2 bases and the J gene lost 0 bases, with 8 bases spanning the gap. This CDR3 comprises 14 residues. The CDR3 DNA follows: TGTGCCAGCAGTTACCGGGGAATCTCCTACGAGCAGTACTTC. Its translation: CASSYRGISYEQYF.

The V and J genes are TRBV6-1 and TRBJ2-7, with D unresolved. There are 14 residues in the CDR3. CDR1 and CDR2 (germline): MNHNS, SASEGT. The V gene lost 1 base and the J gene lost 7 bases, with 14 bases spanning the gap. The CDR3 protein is CASSEVNFLREQYF. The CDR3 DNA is TGTGCCAGCAGTGAAGTAAACTTCCTGAGGGAGCAGTACTTC.

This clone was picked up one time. The CDR3 protein is CASSISGGLNTEAFF. As DNA, the CDR3 is TGTGCCAGTAGTATTTCCGGGGGGTTGAACACTGAAGCTTTCTTT. J is TRBJ1-1 and V is TRBV19, with a tentative D call TRBD1 (5 bases). V dropped 3 bases and J dropped 0 bases, with 11 bases sitting between them. The CDR3 consists of 15 residues. Germline CDR1 reads LNHDA; CDR2 reads SQIVND (reference sequence).

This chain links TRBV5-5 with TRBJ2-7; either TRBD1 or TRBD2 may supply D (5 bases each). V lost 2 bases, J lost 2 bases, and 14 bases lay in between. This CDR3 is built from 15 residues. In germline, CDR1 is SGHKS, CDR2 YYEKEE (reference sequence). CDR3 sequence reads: CASSFGRDGAYEQYF. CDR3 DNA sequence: TGTGCCAGCAGCTTTGGCCGGGACGGAGCCTACGAGCAGTACTTC.

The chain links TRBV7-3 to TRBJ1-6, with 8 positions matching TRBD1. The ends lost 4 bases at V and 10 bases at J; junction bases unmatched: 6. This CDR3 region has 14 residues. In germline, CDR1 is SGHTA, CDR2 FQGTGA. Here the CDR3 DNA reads TGTGCCAGCAGCTCTCAGGGGGCAGGGTCACCCCTCCACTTT. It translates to CASSSQGAGSPLHF.

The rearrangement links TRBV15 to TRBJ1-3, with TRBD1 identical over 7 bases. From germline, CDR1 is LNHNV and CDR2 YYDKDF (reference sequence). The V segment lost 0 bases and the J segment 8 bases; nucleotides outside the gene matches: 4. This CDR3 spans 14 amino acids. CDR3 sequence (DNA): TGTGCCACCAGCAGAGAAAGGGGGCGGGACACCATATATTTT. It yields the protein CATSRERGRDTIYF.

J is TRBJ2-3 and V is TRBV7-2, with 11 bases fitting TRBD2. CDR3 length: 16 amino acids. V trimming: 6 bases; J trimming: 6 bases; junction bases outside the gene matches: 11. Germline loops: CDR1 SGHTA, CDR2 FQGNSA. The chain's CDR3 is CASRLRLAGSPDTQYF. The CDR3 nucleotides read TGTGCCAGCAGACTACGACTAGCGGGGTCCCCGGATACGCAGTATTTT. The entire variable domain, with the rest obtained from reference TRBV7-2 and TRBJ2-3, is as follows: GAGVSQSPSNKVTEKGKDVELRCDPISGHTALYWYRQSLGQGLEFLIYFQGNSAPDKSGLPSDRFSAERTGGSVSTLTIQRTQQEDSAVYLCASRLRLAGSPDTQYFGPGTRLTVL.

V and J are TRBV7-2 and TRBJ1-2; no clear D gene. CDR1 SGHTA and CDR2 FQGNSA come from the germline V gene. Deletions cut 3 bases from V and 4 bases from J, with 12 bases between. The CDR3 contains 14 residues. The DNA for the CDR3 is TGTGCCAGCAGCTTTGGCAGCTCAAGCTATGGCTACACCTTC. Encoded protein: CASSFGSSSYGYTF.

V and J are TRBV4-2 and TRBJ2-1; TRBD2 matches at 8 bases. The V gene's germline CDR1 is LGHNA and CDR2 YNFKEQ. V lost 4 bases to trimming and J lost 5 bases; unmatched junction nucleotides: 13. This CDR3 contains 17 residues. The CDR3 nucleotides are TGTGCCAGCAGCCTCCCCCTTGGGGCGGGGGGTAACAATGAGCAGTTCTTC. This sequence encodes CASSLPLGAGGNNEQFF.

The CDR3 DNA sequence: TGTGCCAGCAGTTACTCGAAGTCTAGGGACCATCAGCCCCAGCATTTT. This sequence encodes CASSYSKSRDHQPQHF. The rearrangement links TRBV6-6 to TRBJ1-5, with D maybe TRBD1 (5 bases). The germline gives CDR1 MNHNY, CDR2 SVGAGI (reference sequence). V was cut by 0 bases and J by 5 bases, with 14 bases left in between. This CDR3 is 16 amino acids long.

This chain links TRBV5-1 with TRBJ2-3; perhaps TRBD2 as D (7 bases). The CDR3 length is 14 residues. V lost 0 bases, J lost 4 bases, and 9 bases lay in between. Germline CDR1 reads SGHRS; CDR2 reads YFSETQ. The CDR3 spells CASSLGGGSDTQYF. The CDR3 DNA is TGCGCCAGCAGCTTGGGCGGGGGCTCAGATACGCAGTATTTT.

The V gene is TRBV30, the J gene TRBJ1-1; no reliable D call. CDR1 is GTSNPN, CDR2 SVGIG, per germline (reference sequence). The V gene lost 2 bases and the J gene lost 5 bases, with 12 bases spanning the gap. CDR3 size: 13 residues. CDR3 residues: CAWSYTRRTEAFF. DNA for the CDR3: TGTGCCTGGAGTTACACGAGGAGGACTGAAGCTTTCTTT.

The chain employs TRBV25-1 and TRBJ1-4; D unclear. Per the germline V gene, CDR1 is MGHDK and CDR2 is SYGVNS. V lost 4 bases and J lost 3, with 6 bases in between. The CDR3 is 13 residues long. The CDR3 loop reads CASSGGPNEKLFF. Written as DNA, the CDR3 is TGTGCCAGCAGTGGAGGACCTAATGAAAAACTGTTTTTT. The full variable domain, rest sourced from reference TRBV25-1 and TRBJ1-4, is EADIYQTPRYLVIGTGKKITLECSQTMGHDKMYWYQQDPGMELHLIHYSYGVNSTEKGDLSSESTVSRIRTEHFPLTLESARPSHTSQYLCASSGGPNEKLFFGSGTQLSVL.

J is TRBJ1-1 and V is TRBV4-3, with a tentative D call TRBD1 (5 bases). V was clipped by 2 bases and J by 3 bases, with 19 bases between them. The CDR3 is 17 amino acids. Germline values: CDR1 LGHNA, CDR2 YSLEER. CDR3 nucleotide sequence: TGCGCCAGCAGCCAAAGGCGCGGGGGTGCCGGCTACACTGAAGCTTTCTTT. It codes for CASSQRRGGAGYTEAFF.

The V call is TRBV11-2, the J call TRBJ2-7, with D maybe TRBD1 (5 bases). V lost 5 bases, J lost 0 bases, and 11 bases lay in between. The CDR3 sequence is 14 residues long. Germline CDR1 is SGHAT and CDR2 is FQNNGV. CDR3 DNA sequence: TGTGCCAGCAGCCGACAGACAAACTCCTACGAGCAGTACTTC. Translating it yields CASSRQTNSYEQYF.

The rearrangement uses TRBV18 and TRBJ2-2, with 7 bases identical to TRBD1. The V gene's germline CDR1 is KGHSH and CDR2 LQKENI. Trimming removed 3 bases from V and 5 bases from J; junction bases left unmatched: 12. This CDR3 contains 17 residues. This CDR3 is CASSPRDSLGDTGELFF. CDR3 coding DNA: TGTGCCAGCTCACCTCGGGACAGTTTAGGAGATACCGGGGAGCTGTTTTTT. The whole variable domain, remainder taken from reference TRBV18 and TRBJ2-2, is NAGVMQNPRHLVRRRGQEARLRCSPMKGHSHVYWYRQLPEEGLKFMVYLQKENIIDESGMPKERFSAEFPKEGPSILRIQQVVRGDSAAYFCASSPRDSLGDTGELFFGEGSRLTVL.

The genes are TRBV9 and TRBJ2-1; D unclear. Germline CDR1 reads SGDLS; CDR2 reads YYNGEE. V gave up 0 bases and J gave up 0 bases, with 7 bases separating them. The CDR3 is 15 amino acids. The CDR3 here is CASSVGSFSYNEQFF. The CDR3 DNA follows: TGTGCCAGCAGCGTAGGTAGCTTCTCCTACAATGAGCAGTTCTTC.